Below, 7 T cell receptor beta chains from the same sample are listed, as sequenced in a study of ipilimumab plus nivolumab after autologous stem cell transplantation. Repertoires were generated with immunoSEQ multiplex PCR, while TCRdb's copy carries only in-frame clones and drops some. This table holds about 15,000 clones, 60% to 75% found once. The sequenced sample was PBMCs, obtained in a trial of ipilimumab plus nivolumab as post-transplant consolidation. These TCRs come from a male donor with primary mediastinal lymphoma.

This clone was observed a single time. The DNA of the CDR3 is TGCGCCAGCAGCTGGAGACTAGCCGAGAATAAGACCCAGTACTTC. Its translation: CASSWRLAENKTQYF. The rearrangement joins TRBV5-1 to TRBJ2-5; 7 nucleotides agree with TRBD2. Looked up from germline, CDR1 is SGHRS and CDR2 is YFSETQ. The CDR3 consists of 15 residues. Losses at the gene ends were 3 bases for V and 6 bases for J; bases not matched to a gene: 11.

V usage is TRBV30 and J usage is TRBJ1-5; D is unclear. This CDR3 spans 13 amino acids. Germline values: CDR1 GTSNPN, CDR2 SVGIG (reference sequence). Trimming stripped 2 bases from V and 0 bases from J, with 5 bases between. The DNA of the CDR3 is TGTGCCTGGAGTATACTTAGCAATCAGCCCCAGCATTTT. It yields the protein CAWSILSNQPQHF.

The table lists this clone with a count of one. The chain uses TRBV9 and TRBJ1-1; D gene unclear. The CDR3 is 15 amino acids. Germline lookup yields CDR1 SGDLS and CDR2 YYNGEE. V was trimmed by 4 bases and J by 4 bases, leaving 17 bases between them. In DNA, the CDR3 is TGTGCCAGCAGCCCCTACCCGGGGTTCGGCACTGAAGCTTTCTTT. It encodes CASSPYPGFGTEAFF.

The sample holds one count of this clone. The V and J genes are TRBV28 and TRBJ1-2; 10 bases map to TRBD1. This CDR3 is 15 amino acids long. V was clipped by 4 bases and J by 4 bases; unmatched bases: 6. CDR1 and CDR2 (germline): MDHEN, SYDVKM. As DNA, the CDR3 is TGTGCCAGCAGTTCTCCGGGACAGGGGATCTATGGCTACACCTTC. Encoded protein: CASSSPGQGIYGYTF.

This clone was seen just once. The rearrangement uses TRBV6-1 and TRBJ2-7; 7 bases are shared with TRBD1. CDR1 and CDR2 (germline): MNHNS, SASEGT. V lost 3 bases and J lost 4; bases outside the gene matches: 9. This CDR3 comprises 15 residues. CDR3 DNA: TGTGCCAGCAGTGACCCAGACAGGGCAAGATACGAGCAGTACTTC. It codes for CASSDPDRARYEQYF.

The chain couples TRBV6-5 to TRBJ2-7; weak D call: TRBD1 (6 bases). Trimming took off 2 bases at V and 6 bases at J, with 17 bases between the two ends. Germline V gene lookup returns CDR1 MNHEY and CDR2 SVGAGI. CDR3 size: 15 residues. CDR3 in amino acids: CASSYAPAGQSEQYF. CDR3 bases: TGTGCCAGCAGTTACGCACCTGCCGGACAGTCCGAGCAGTACTTC.

The chain employs TRBV10-1 and TRBJ1-5; D gene uncertain. Germline V gene lookup returns CDR1 WNHNN and CDR2 SYGVQD (reference sequence). CDR3 length: 15 amino acids. With 1 base removed from V and 7 bases from J, the gap between germline ends came to 14 bases. The CDR3 DNA reads TGCGCCAGCAGTGAGTTCGAGCCCCAAACGCAGCCCCAGCATTTT. Amino acid sequence: CASSEFEPQTQPQHF.